This T cell receptor (beta chain) was retrieved from a study of cytomegalovirus exposure and HLA in healthy donors. Study background: Among over 300 genotyped donors, more than 65% fell in the Caucasian-associated ancestry cluster.

These donors, healthy bone marrow donors, were studied. PCR involved 60 Vbeta and 13 Jbeta primers. The data were produced by immunoSEQ multiplex PCR, yet TCRdb's version contains in-frame clones alone and is incomplete. This table holds 85,000 to 130,000 clones, roughly four fifths found once. Of note for this clone: Antigen specificity is unknown.

Broader study findings: On later analysis, the bulk of CMV-associated TCR beta chains appeared to be HLA-restricted.

In germline, CDR1 is SQVTM, CDR2 ANQGSEA. The germline V and J ends were trimmed by 7 bases and 4 bases, with 10 bases remaining between them. The CDR3 sequence is 11 residues long. Sequencing used PBMCs. The receptor was isolated from a male donor in good health and CMV-seropositive. This chain joins TRBV29-1 and TRBJ1-2; the D is unclear. The CDR3 DNA follows: TGCAGCGCGGGAAAGGCCTATGGCTACACCTTC. The encoded protein is CSAGKAYGYTF.